This T cell receptor beta chain was sequenced during a study of regulatory T cells in long-lasting Graves disease. The sample holds many counts of this clonotype. Sample time point: newly diagnosed GD, antithyroid drugs for less than 3 months. PBMCs provided the RNA from which the TCR library was made. Graves' disease diagnosis was established per American Thyroid Association guidelines. The source of the patients was an endocrinology department in Xi'an, China. CDR1 and CDR2 (germline): SEHNR, FQNEAQ (reference sequence). CDR3 length equals 14 residues. V was trimmed by 8 bases and J by 0 bases, leaving 13 bases between them. With iRepertoire HTBI primers and Arm-PCR of CDR3 regions, TCR beta libraries were built. TCRdb re-analysed the multiplex PCR reads in MiXCR, keeping a single row per CDR3 protein. This table holds 350,000 to 500,000 distinct CDR3 sequences, about 16% found once. These data were also reused for a study on T cells in Graves' hyperthyroidism and ophthalmopathy. That source adds: Graves' hyperthyroidism was deemed stable absent ophthalmopathy progression within 18 months.

The chain joins TRBV7-9 to TRBJ1-1, with D tentatively TRBD1 (6 bases). The receptor comes from a woman aged 18-29 years with Graves disease. This specimen consisted of peripheral blood mononuclear cells (PBMCs), obtained at new diagnosis, from a patient treated with antithyroid drugs. The CDR3 loop reads CASEGQTMNTEAFF. The DNA for the CDR3 is TGTGCCAGCGAAGGACAGACAATGAACACTGAAGCTTTCTTT.